The 9 T cell receptor beta chains reported below all come from one sample, sequenced in a study of long-term antiretroviral therapy in people with HIV. Survey-level immunoSEQ v3.0 assays were run. Produced via immunoSEQ multiplex PCR; TCRdb's table is partial and in-frame only. The sample comprises roughly 42,000 clones, approximately 89% of which are singletons, and around 5% rests with the top ten. The sample in question was unsorted PBMCs, obtained 0.1 years before starting antiretroviral therapy. The receptor source for this set is a woman aged 50 to 60 with HIV.

V is TRBV7-9 and J is TRBJ1-2; weak D call: TRBD1 (5 bases). The CDR3 contains 12 residues. CDR1 is SEHNR and CDR2 is FQNEAQ in the germline V gene (reference sequence). V gave up 5 bases and J gave up 8 bases, with 12 bases separating them. The CDR3 DNA follows: TGTGCCAGCAGCCTTCAAGGGGACGGCTACACCTTC. This gives the protein CASSLQGDGYTF.

V usage is TRBV30 and J usage is TRBJ2-7; D may match TRBD1 or TRBD2 (6 bases each). Germline CDR1 is GTSNPN and CDR2 is SVGIG (reference sequence). The CDR3 extends over 13 amino acids. V was trimmed by 2 bases and J by 5 bases, leaving 13 bases between them. The CDR3 bases are TGTGCCTGGAGTTTAGGGGGGTCTGACGAGCAGTACTTC. Residues: CAWSLGGSDEQYF. The full variable domain, with the rest looked up from reference TRBV30 and TRBJ2-7, is SQTIHQWPATLVQPVGSPLSLECTVEGTSNPNLYWYRQAAGRGLQLLFYSVGIGQISSEVPQNLSASRPQDRQFILSSKKLLLSDSGFYLCAWSLGGSDEQYFGPGTRLTVT.

J is TRBJ2-2 and V is TRBV27, with 8 positions matching TRBD1. Germline CDR1 and CDR2: MNHEY and SMNVEV (reference sequence). CDR3 size: 15 residues. V was pared by 6 bases and J by 2 bases, with 5 bases of the junction left unmatched. The CDR3: CASRETGGNTGELFF. The CDR3 nucleotides are TGTGCCAGCAGGGAAACAGGGGGAAACACCGGGGAGCTGTTTTTT.

V gene TRBV9 combines with J gene TRBJ2-3; possibly TRBD1 or TRBD2 for D (5 bases each). CDR3 length: 13 residues. V was pared by 4 bases and J by 6 bases, with 12 bases between. The V gene's germline CDR1 is SGDLS and CDR2 YYNGEE. The chain's CDR3 is CASSPGLHDTQYF. CDR3 in DNA: TGTGCCAGCAGCCCGGGGCTCCACGATACGCAGTATTTT.

This chain links TRBV18 with TRBJ1-1; 8 positions match TRBD1. The CDR3 is 16 residues long. After removal of 4 bases from V and 4 bases from J, the junction contained 11 bases not matched to a gene. Germline-derived CDR1 and CDR2 are KGHSH and LQKENI. CDR3 residues: CASSRSSGGMGTEAFF. The CDR3 coding sequence is TGTGCCAGCTCACGTAGCTCAGGGGGCATGGGCACTGAAGCTTTCTTT.

Only one count was recorded for this clone. The gene calls are TRBV7-6 and TRBJ2-7; the D gene is possibly TRBD1 (6 bases). Germline CDR1 and CDR2: SGHVS and FNYEAQ. V was clipped by 5 bases and J by 0 bases, with 20 bases between them. The CDR3 is made up of 17 amino acids. CDR3 in amino acids: CASSPRTGRMSSYEQYF. DNA of the CDR3: TGTGCCAGCAGCCCCCGAACAGGGCGAATGAGCTCCTACGAGCAGTACTTC.

CDR3 DNA: TGTGCCAGCAGTCCTACCGGGGGGTTCACAGATACGCAGTATTTT. This translates into CASSPTGGFTDTQYF. The chain employs TRBV2 and TRBJ2-3; 7 nucleotides line up with TRBD2. CDR1 is SNHLY and CDR2 is FYNNEI in the germline V gene. The CDR3 extends over 15 amino acids. With 5 bases clipped from V and 2 bases from J, the junction kept 7 bases outside the gene matches.

This chain joins TRBV6-5 and TRBJ2-1; perhaps TRBD2 as D (6 bases). The CDR3 loop spans 14 amino acids. Germline CDR1 reads MNHEY; CDR2 reads SVGAGI. Trimming pared 6 bases from V and 3 bases from J, leaving 12 bases between. The CDR3: CASSPMRGYNEQFF. The CDR3, as DNA: TGTGCCAGCAGCCCTATGCGGGGCTACAATGAGCAGTTCTTC.

The V gene is TRBV10-1, the J gene TRBJ1-6; TRBD1 is a possible D gene (6 bases). Per germline, CDR1 WNHNN and CDR2 SYGVQD (reference sequence). V lost 6 bases and J lost 6, with 18 bases in between. The CDR3 extends over 16 amino acids. The CDR3: CASSPLAGQSNSPLHF. The CDR3 DNA reads as TGCGCCAGCAGCCCCCTGGCCGGACAGAGTAATTCACCCCTCCACTTT.